This T cell receptor (beta chain) was sequenced during a study of blood T cell repertoires in COVID-19. Background on the study: Italy, Spain and the United States were the sources of the convalescent and acute COVID-19 samples. In each case, the material was cDNA or gDNA derived from T cells, B-cell-depleted T cells, or PBMCs.

In the original workflow: It was from reference gene primer amplification that nucleated cell counts were estimated. The repertoire was sequenced with immunoSEQ multiplex PCR; TCRdb's copy has only in-frame clones and lacks some. That table gives V, J and clone size, and the DNA gave D and trimming. The repertoire holds around 220,000 clones, with about 90% as singletons. This CDR3 region has 17 residues. Germline CDR1 and CDR2: KGHSH and LQKENI. The ends were cut back, 3 bases at V and 5 bases at J, with 20 bases in the middle. The material sequenced was peripheral blood. This chain joins TRBV18 and TRBJ2-1, with D perhaps matching TRBD2 (6 bases). The sequence came from a man aged 18-30 years with active or convalescent COVID-19. The CDR3 loop reads CASSPRLRVPGDNEQFF. Here the CDR3 DNA reads TGTGCCAGCTCACCGCGTTTACGGGTCCCGGGGGACAATGAGCAGTTCTTC.